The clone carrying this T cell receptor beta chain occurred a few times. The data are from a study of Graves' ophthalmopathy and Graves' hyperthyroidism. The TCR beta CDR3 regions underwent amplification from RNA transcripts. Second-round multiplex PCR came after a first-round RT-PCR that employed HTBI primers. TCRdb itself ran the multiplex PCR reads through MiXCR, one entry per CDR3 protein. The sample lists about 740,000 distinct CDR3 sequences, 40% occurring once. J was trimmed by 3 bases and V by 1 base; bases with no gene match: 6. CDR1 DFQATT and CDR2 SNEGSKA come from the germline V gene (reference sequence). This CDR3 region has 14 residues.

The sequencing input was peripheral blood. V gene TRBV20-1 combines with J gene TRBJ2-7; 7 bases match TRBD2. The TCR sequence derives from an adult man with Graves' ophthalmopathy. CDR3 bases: TGCAGTGCTAGAGCCCCTAGCGGATTCTACGAGCAGTACTTC. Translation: CSARAPSGFYEQYF.